This passage covers 24 T cell receptor beta chains from one sample sequenced in a study of blood T cell repertoires in COVID-19. TCRdb's table, derived via immunoSEQ multiplex PCR, lists solely in-frame clones and lacks some. The sample consists of around 270,000 clones, roughly 89% of them appearing once. Input material: peripheral blood. The receptor source for this set is a man aged 40-49 years with acute or convalescent COVID-19.

The chain carries TRBV6-1 and TRBJ2-2; perhaps TRBD2 as D (5 bases). CDR1 is MNHNS, CDR2 SASEGT, per germline. Trimming cost V 1 base and J 5 bases, with 8 bases left between them. The CDR3 sequence is 14 residues long. The CDR3 here is CASSEGTFTGELFF. CDR3 sequence (DNA): TGTGCCAGCAGTGAAGGGACTTTTACCGGGGAGCTGTTTTTT.

This chain joins TRBV19 and TRBJ1-5; no reliable D call. In germline, CDR1 is LNHDA, CDR2 SQIVND (reference sequence). V lost 6 bases and J 0 bases, leaving 6 bases between the germline ends. This CDR3 is built from 13 residues. CDR3 nucleotide sequence: TGTGCCAGTAGGAGGAATAGCAATCAGCCCCAGCATTTT. This sequence encodes CASRRNSNQPQHF.

V is TRBV12-3 or TRBV12-4 and J is TRBJ2-1, with a tentative D call TRBD2 (5 bases). Trimming took off 4 bases at V and 10 bases at J, with 11 bases between the two ends. The CDR3 has 12 amino acids. The CDR3 DNA reads TGTGCCAGCAGTTCATCTAGCACCGAGCAGTTCTTC. Translating it yields CASSSSSTEQFF.

V gene TRBV5-6 combines with J gene TRBJ1-6; tentative D call: TRBD1 (5 bases). This CDR3 contains 13 residues. Germline CDR1 SGHDT, CDR2 YYEEEE. V gave up 2 bases and J gave up 7 bases, with 7 bases separating them. The CDR3: CASSLDRNSPLHF. CDR3 nucleotides: TGTGCCAGCAGCTTAGACAGAAATTCACCCCTCCACTTT.

This clone showed up just once. This chain joins TRBV25-1 and TRBJ1-1; 7 bases map to TRBD1. This CDR3 contains 14 residues. V was pared by 0 bases and J by 6 bases, with 4 bases of the junction left unmatched. Germline-derived CDR1 and CDR2 are MGHDK and SYGVNS. The DNA of the CDR3 is TGTGCCAGCAGTGAATATCACGGACAGGCTGAAGCTTTCTTT. Translation gives CASSEYHGQAEAFF.

The chain recombines TRBV11-1 with TRBJ2-1; possibly TRBD2 for D (5 bases). This CDR3 has 15 residues. Trimming left V 4 bases short and J 3 bases short, with 13 bases between. Germline V gives CDR1 SGHAT, CDR2 FQDESV (reference sequence). The DNA of the CDR3 is TGTGCCAGCAGCTCTCCTTCCGGGGACTACAATGAGCAGTTCTTC. Residues: CASSSPSGDYNEQFF.

This chain joins TRBV2 and TRBJ1-2, with 8 bases matching TRBD1. The J segment lost 8 bases and the V segment lost 7 bases, leaving 12 bases of the junction unmatched. Germline values: CDR1 SNHLY, CDR2 FYNNEI. The CDR3 has 14 amino acids. The CDR3 region has the DNA TGTGCCAGCACCCCCGGACAGGGATTCGGAGGCTACACCTTC. Residues: CASTPGQGFGGYTF.

This chain connects TRBV3-1 (or the pseudogene TRBV3-2) to TRBJ1-1, with D maybe TRBD1 (5 bases). Germline V gene lookup returns CDR1 LGHDT and CDR2 YNNKEL (reference sequence). The CDR3 contains 15 residues. Trimming left V 4 bases short and J 3 bases short, with 15 bases between. The CDR3 is CASSRRGWEDTEAFF. Here the CDR3 DNA reads TGTGCCAGCAGCCGTAGGGGATGGGAAGACACTGAAGCTTTCTTT.

This chain links TRBV13 with TRBJ2-3; the D gene is possibly TRBD2 (6 bases). Germline CDR1 and CDR2: PRHDT and FYEKMQ (reference sequence). This CDR3 contains 15 residues. Trimming removed 6 bases at V and 7 bases at J, with 20 bases between. The CDR3 nucleotides are TGTGCCAGCAGTTCCACGGGGGAGTACCCAAATACGCAGTATTTT. Protein product: CASSSTGEYPNTQYF.

The genes are TRBV5-4 and TRBJ2-1; the D gene is possibly TRBD1 (6 bases). Germline V CDR1 and CDR2: SGHNT, YYREEE (reference sequence). The CDR3 is 15 residues long. Trimming took off 2 bases at V and 0 bases at J, with 9 bases between the two ends. The CDR3 nucleotides read TGTGCCAGCAGCTTAACAGGGAGCTCCTACAATGAGCAGTTCTTC. Translated: CASSLTGSSYNEQFF.

The rearrangement uses TRBV19 and TRBJ1-5, with 7 nucleotides matching TRBD1. With V trimmed by 6 bases and J by 1 base, 9 bases remained unmatched. The CDR3 extends over 16 amino acids. Germline CDR1 LNHDA, CDR2 SQIVND (reference sequence). The CDR3 sequence: CASSPKGQLSNQPQHF. CDR3 nucleotides: TGTGCCAGTAGCCCGAAGGGACAGTTAAGCAATCAGCCCCAGCATTTT. The variable domain in full, with the rest retrieved from reference TRBV19 and TRBJ1-5, is DGGITQSPKYLFRKEGQNVTLSCEQNLNHDAMYWYRQDPGQGLRLIYYSQIVNDFQKGDIAEGYSVSREKKESFPLTVTSAQKNPTAFYLCASSPKGQLSNQPQHFGDGTRLSIL.

This clone was seen just once. The chain uses TRBV30 and TRBJ2-7, with a possible D match to TRBD1 (8 bases). The V gene lost 7 bases and the J gene lost 6 bases, with 19 bases spanning the gap. The length of the CDR3 is 13 residues. The germline V gene encodes CDR1 GTSNPN and CDR2 SVGIG (reference sequence). The CDR3 region has the DNA TGTGCCTCCGAGGGACAGGCGGGGGTCGAGCAGTACTTC. The encoded protein is CASEGQAGVEQYF.

In nucleotides, the CDR3 is TGTGCCAGCAGCCAATATAGAGGGCAGCCCCAGCATTTT. It encodes CASSQYRGQPQHF. This sequence joins TRBV3-1 (or the pseudogene TRBV3-2) and TRBJ1-5; D is unresolved. The germline V gene has CDR1 LGHDT and CDR2 YNNKEL (reference sequence). The CDR3 covers 13 residues. The ends were cut back, 2 bases at V and 7 bases at J, with 9 bases in the middle.

The chain uses TRBV6-7 and TRBJ1-4, with D hard to call. TRBV6-7 is flagged as an ORF with uncertain function. This CDR3 is 13 amino acids long. V gave up 7 bases and J gave up 6 bases, with 12 bases separating them. The CDR3 region has the DNA TGTGCCAGCACCTGCGGGAGTGATGAAAAACTGTTTTTT. Translating it yields CASTCGSDEKLFF.

This clone has more than one count but fewer than ten. V gene TRBV2 combines with J gene TRBJ2-2, with D possibly TRBD1 on 7 matching bases. The V and J ends lost 6 bases and 4 bases respectively, with 15 bases between them. The CDR3 extends over 15 amino acids. The V gene's germline CDR1 is SNHLY and CDR2 FYNNEI. This CDR3 is CASRIGTAGTGELFF. The CDR3 bases are TGTGCCAGCAGGATAGGGACAGCGGGCACCGGGGAGCTGTTTTTT.

The chain carries TRBV7-8 and TRBJ1-3, with 10 bases lining up with TRBD1. The CDR3 runs 14 residues. Germline CDR1 and CDR2: SGHVS and FQNEAQ. V lost 5 bases, J lost 7 bases, and 5 bases stayed unmatched. CDR3 region: CASSQDRGLNTIYF. The DNA of the CDR3 is TGTGCCAGCAGCCAAGACAGGGGGCTTAACACCATATATTTT.

The chain carries TRBV24-1 and TRBJ2-1; D is perhaps TRBD1 (6 bases). The CDR3 runs 13 residues. In germline, CDR1 is KGHDR, CDR2 SFDVKD. Trimming took off 1 base at V and 7 bases at J, with 7 bases between the two ends. In DNA form, the CDR3 reads TGTGCCACCAGTGATTTCAGGGGAAATGAGCAGTTCTTC. Translation: CATSDFRGNEQFF.

This chain uses TRBV7-9 with TRBJ1-2; D not resolved. Trimming left V 3 bases short and J 11 bases short, with 16 bases between. The CDR3 runs 13 residues. Per the germline V gene, CDR1 is SEHNR and CDR2 is FQNEAQ (reference sequence). CDR3 sequence (DNA): TGTGCCAGCAGCTTTTCAGGCCCTTCCCGATACACCTTC. Translation gives CASSFSGPSRYTF.

The chain employs TRBV2 and TRBJ1-4, with 7 bases identical to TRBD1. With V trimmed by 2 bases and J by 4 bases, 1 base remained unmatched. Germline CDR1 reads SNHLY; CDR2 reads FYNNEI. The CDR3 runs 14 residues. CDR3 in amino acids: CASSEQGDNEKLFF. DNA of the CDR3: TGTGCCAGCAGTGAACAGGGGGATAATGAAAAACTGTTTTTT. Full variable domain (missing parts from reference TRBV2 and TRBJ1-4): EPEVTQTPSHQVTQMGQEVILRCVPISNHLYFYWYRQILGQKVEFLVSFYNNEISEKSEIFDDQFSVERPDGSNFTLKIRSTKLEDSAMYFCASSEQGDNEKLFFGSGTQLSVL.

The chain has TRBV10-2 and TRBJ2-7; D may be TRBD1 (5 bases). The CDR3 has 12 residues. V was shortened by 3 bases and J by 12 bases, with 15 bases between the two germline ends. Per the germline V gene, CDR1 is WSHSY and CDR2 is SAAADI. CDR3 residues: CASSDQGNWLYF. CDR3 DNA sequence: TGCGCCAGCAGTGATCAGGGTAACTGGCTGTACTTC.

The chain carries TRBV5-1 and TRBJ2-6, with a tentative D call TRBD2 (7 bases). Germline V gene sequence: CDR1 SGHRS, CDR2 YFSETQ. The CDR3 covers 18 residues. V lost 0 bases to trimming and J lost 0 bases, with 13 bases between them. CDR3 loop: CASSLEGGTHSGANVLTF. CDR3 nucleotides: TGCGCCAGCAGCTTGGAGGGGGGGACCCACTCTGGGGCCAACGTCCTGACTTTC.

The J gene is TRBJ2-7, the V gene TRBV19; possibly TRBD2 for D (6 bases). The CDR3 runs 15 residues. Per germline, CDR1 LNHDA and CDR2 SQIVND (reference sequence). V lost 3 bases to trimming and J lost 3 bases, with 15 bases between them. The CDR3 DNA follows: TGTGCCAGTAGTATTGCGGGGAACGGAAACTACGAGCAGTACTTC. Translating it yields CASSIAGNGNYEQYF.

Here the CDR3 reads CASRDGQGGYGYTF. The CDR3 DNA is TGTGCCAGTAGGGATGGACAGGGAGGATATGGCTACACCTTC. This chain uses TRBV19 with TRBJ1-2, with 8 positions matching TRBD1. CDR3 size: 14 residues. Germline V gene data show CDR1 as LNHDA and CDR2 as SQIVND (reference sequence). J gave up 5 bases and V 6 bases, and 8 bases lay outside the gene matches.

The chain combines TRBV3-1 (or the pseudogene TRBV3-2) with TRBJ2-3; 11 bases line up with TRBD2. The CDR3 sequence is 15 residues long. The V and J ends lost 4 bases and 5 bases, in that order; junction bases with no gene match: 5. The germline gives CDR1 LGHDT, CDR2 YNNKEL (reference sequence). CDR3 in DNA: TGTGCCAGCAGCCTACTAGCGGGGGCCGGAGATACGCAGTATTTT. Its translation is CASSLLAGAGDTQYF.